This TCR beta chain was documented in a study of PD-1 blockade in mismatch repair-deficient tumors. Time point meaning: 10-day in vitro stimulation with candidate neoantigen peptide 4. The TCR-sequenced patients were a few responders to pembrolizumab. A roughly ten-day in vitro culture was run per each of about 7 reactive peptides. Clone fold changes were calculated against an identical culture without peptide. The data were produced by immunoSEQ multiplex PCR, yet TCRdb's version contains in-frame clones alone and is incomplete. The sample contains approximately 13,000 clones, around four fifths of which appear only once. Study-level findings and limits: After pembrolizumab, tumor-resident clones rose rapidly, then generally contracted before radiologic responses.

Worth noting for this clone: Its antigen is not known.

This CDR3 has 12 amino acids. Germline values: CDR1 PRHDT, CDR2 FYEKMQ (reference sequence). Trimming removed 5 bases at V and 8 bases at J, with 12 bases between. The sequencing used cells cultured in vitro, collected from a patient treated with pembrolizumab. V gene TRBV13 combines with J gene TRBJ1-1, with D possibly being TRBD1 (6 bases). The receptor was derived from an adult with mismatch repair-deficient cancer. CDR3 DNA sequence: TGTGCCAGCAGCCTCCGACAGGCCGAAGCTTTCTTT. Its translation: CASSLRQAEAFF.